One and the same sample provided the 29 T cell receptor beta chains below, sequenced in a study of blood T cells in healthy people across ages. With a J-beta primer mix and a sample-barcoded 5' primer, a second PCR ran about 6 to 11 cycles. TCRdb called the 5' RACE reads again in MiXCR, with one record for every CDR3 protein. Among fewer than 2,000,000 distinct CDR3 sequences listed, about 31% were seen once. The sequenced material came from blood. These receptors all stem from a woman aged 25 to 39 in good health.

This clonotype has only a few counts. The rearrangement joins TRBV27 to TRBJ2-7; 9 bases are a match to TRBD2. With 5 bases clipped from V and 2 bases from J, the junction kept 10 bases outside the gene matches. CDR1 is MNHEY and CDR2 is SMNVEV in the germline V gene (reference sequence). The CDR3 runs 16 residues. The CDR3 here is CASSPSGTYLTYEQYF. The CDR3 nucleotides read TGTGCCAGCAGTCCTAGCGGGACTTACCTTACCTACGAGCAGTACTTC.

This clonotype was detected a few times. The chain has TRBV20-1 and TRBJ1-2; D might be TRBD1 (6 bases). The germline CDR1 and CDR2 sequences are DFQATT and SNEGSKA (reference sequence). This CDR3 comprises 13 residues. V shed 3 bases and J shed 8 bases, with 16 bases lying between them. CDR3 residues: CSASGGSIGGYTF. For the CDR3, the DNA is TGCAGTGCTAGTGGGGGCTCCATTGGAGGCTACACCTTC.

This clonotype occurred a few times. A much larger clone lies a single base off, so this may be a read error. CDR3 sequence: CASGQGLALGEQYF. The CDR3 DNA is TGTGCCAGCGGTCAAGGACTAGCGCTGGGTGAGCAGTACTTC. The chain employs TRBV7-2 and TRBJ2-5; 9 bases line up with TRBD2. The CDR3 consists of 14 residues. Germline CDR1 SGHTA, CDR2 FQGNSA. The ends lost 8 bases at V and 11 bases at J; junction bases unmatched: 15.

V gene TRBV20-1 combines with J gene TRBJ2-7; 9 bases match TRBD2. Trimming took 1 base from V and 7 from J; bases not matched to a gene: 11. CDR1 is DFQATT, CDR2 SNEGSKA, per germline (reference sequence). This CDR3 is 15 amino acids long. CDR3 DNA sequence: TGCAGTGCTAGAGTTCATGGGGGACTAGCCGTAGAGCAGTACTTC. Its translation is CSARVHGGLAVEQYF.

The rearrangement links TRBV30 to TRBJ1-5, with D unclear. Trimming shortened V by 3 bases and J by 0 bases, and 12 bases separated the two germline ends. Germline V gene sequence: CDR1 GTSNPN, CDR2 SVGIG (reference sequence). The CDR3 sequence is 15 residues long. For the CDR3, the DNA is TGTGCCTGGAGACCGAACATGAATAGCAATCAGCCCCAGCATTTT. As protein: CAWRPNMNSNQPQHF.

V and J are TRBV15 and TRBJ2-3, with D unresolved. Germline-derived CDR1 and CDR2 are LNHNV and YYDKDF (reference sequence). The CDR3 spans 14 residues. The ends were cut back, 5 bases at V and 4 bases at J, with 13 bases in the middle. The CDR3 DNA is TGTGCCACCAGCTGCGCAGTTGGGGCAGATACGCAGTATTTT. This translates into CATSCAVGADTQYF. Using reference TRBV15 and TRBJ2-3 for the parts outside the CDR3, the full variable domain is DAMVIQNPRYQVTQFGKPVTLSCSQTLNHNVMYWYQQKSSQAPKLLFHYYDKDFNNEADTPDNFQSRRPNTSFCFLDIRSPGLGDTAMYLCATSCAVGADTQYFGPGTRLTVL.

The chain is built from TRBV4-1 and TRBJ2-1; 10 bases map to TRBD2. The V and J ends lost 1 base and 5 bases, in that order; junction bases with no gene match: 11. This CDR3 has 18 residues. Germline V gives CDR1 MGHRA, CDR2 YSYEKL. CDR3 in DNA: TGCGCCAGCAGCCAAGGATTAACTAGCGGGACCAGGGACAATGAGCAGTTCTTC. Protein: CASSQGLTSGTRDNEQFF.

This clonotype was counted only a few times. The gene calls are TRBV5-6 and TRBJ2-1; D call uncertain. V gave up 1 base and J gave up 10 bases, with 21 bases separating them. The CDR3 runs 16 residues. CDR1 is SGHDT and CDR2 is YYEEEE in the germline V gene. Here the CDR3 reads CASSLRTNTLSHEQFF. The CDR3 DNA sequence: TGTGCCAGCAGCTTGAGAACTAACACCCTCTCCCACGAGCAGTTCTTC.

The V call is TRBV20-1, the J call TRBJ2-1; 9 bases align to TRBD1. Trimming took 3 bases from V and 7 from J; bases not matched to a gene: 19. The CDR3 length is 18 residues. Germline lookup yields CDR1 DFQATT and CDR2 SNEGSKA (reference sequence). CDR3 DNA sequence: TGCAGTGCTAGGGCCGGGACAGGGCCCCAGAGAGCGGTGAATGAGCAGTTCTTC. Residues: CSARAGTGPQRAVNEQFF.

This clonotype showed up just a few times. The chain combines TRBV27 with TRBJ2-5; possibly TRBD2 for D (6 bases). The J call is in doubt because the DNA end fits TRBJ2-7 better. This CDR3 has 14 amino acids. Germline V gene sequence: CDR1 MNHEY, CDR2 SMNVEV (reference sequence). The CDR3, as DNA: TGTGCCAGCAGTTTGGCCAGCGGGTTCTACGAGCAGTACTTC. Translation: CASSLASGFYEQYF.

The V gene is TRBV7-8, the J gene TRBJ2-7; maybe TRBD2 (6 bases). V lost 7 bases and J 2 bases, leaving 18 bases between the germline ends. CDR3 size: 15 residues. Germline V CDR1 and CDR2: SGHVS, FQNEAQ. This chain's CDR3 is CASNPRRDLTYEQYF. CDR3 DNA: TGTGCCAGCAACCCTCGGAGGGACCTAACCTACGAGCAGTACTTC.

The rearrangement links TRBV2 to TRBJ2-4, with TRBD2 matching 11 bases. Germline CDR1 is SNHLY and CDR2 is FYNNEI. CDR3 length: 16 amino acids. V dropped 5 bases and J dropped 0; count of bases not matched to a gene: 3. As DNA, the CDR3 is TGTGCCAGCAGTTTCCTAGCGGGAGGAGCCAAAAACATTCAGTACTTC. Residues: CASSFLAGGAKNIQYF.

The V call is TRBV7-9, the J call TRBJ2-1; the D gene is possibly TRBD2 (7 bases). CDR1 is SEHNR, CDR2 FQNEAQ, per germline (reference sequence). The length of the CDR3 is 15 residues. The V end was cut by 8 bases, the J end by 8 bases, with 22 bases between. CDR3 sequence: CASRKGGGRWDEQFF. As DNA, the CDR3 is TGTGCCAGCCGAAAGGGGGGGGGCCGGTGGGATGAGCAGTTCTTC.

The chain combines TRBV6-1 with TRBJ1-1; 7 bases are a match to TRBD1. The CDR3 totals 14 residues. V shed 7 bases and J 4 bases; nucleotides not matched to a gene: 9. CDR1 and CDR2 (germline): MNHNS, SASEGT. The CDR3 DNA reads as TGTGCCAGCACTGCCAGAACAGGGGTCACTGAAGCTTTCTTT. It specifies CASTARTGVTEAFF.

The rearrangement uses TRBV11-2 and TRBJ2-5, with 12 bases matching TRBD2. V gave up 4 bases and J gave up 5 bases; unmatched junction bases: 5. The CDR3 extends over 15 amino acids. The germline CDR1 and CDR2 sequences are SGHAT and FQNNGV. CDR3: CASSSSGGEVETQYF. The CDR3 DNA follows: TGTGCCAGCAGCTCTAGCGGGGGGGAAGTGGAGACCCAGTACTTC.

This clonotype showed up just a few times. This rearrangement joins TRBV5-1 to TRBJ2-5, with 9 positions matching TRBD1. CDR3 length: 14 residues. Germline values: CDR1 SGHRS, CDR2 YFSETQ. V trimming: 5 bases; J trimming: 2 bases; junction bases outside the gene matches: 4. Here the CDR3 reads CASRRDRDQETQYF. Written as DNA, the CDR3 is TGCGCCAGCAGACGGGACAGGGATCAAGAGACCCAGTACTTC.

Of note for this clonotype: Germline is not matched at one junction end, which may reflect a read error. The chain is built from TRBV27 and TRBJ2-7; 12 bases agree with TRBD1. Germline V CDR1 and CDR2: MNHEY, SMNVEV (reference sequence). The CDR3 has 16 residues. For the CDR3, the DNA is TGTGCCTGCAGTTCCGGGACAGGGGGCCCCCGGGGGGAGCAGTACTTC. It yields the protein CACSSGTGGPRGEQYF.

This sequence joins TRBV7-2 and TRBJ1-5; D may be TRBD1 (5 bases). V was cut by 1 base and J by 4 bases, with 14 bases left in between. Per the germline V gene, CDR1 is SGHTA and CDR2 is FQGNSA. The CDR3 runs to 16 residues. CDR3 region: CASSLGGDRRNQPQHF. The CDR3 nucleotides are TGTGCCAGCAGCTTAGGGGGTGACAGAAGGAATCAGCCCCAGCATTTT. Complete variable domain (other parts from reference TRBV7-2 and TRBJ1-5): GAGVSQSPSNKVTEKGKDVELRCDPISGHTALYWYRQSLGQGLEFLIYFQGNSAPDKSGLPSDRFSAERTGGSVSTLTIQRTQQEDSAVYLCASSLGGDRRNQPQHFGDGTRLSIL.

The rearrangement links TRBV29-1 to TRBJ2-5; TRBD2 is a possible D gene (5 bases). The CDR3 is 12 residues long. V lost 7 bases, J lost 3 bases, and 12 bases lay in between. Germline assignment: CDR1 SQVTM and CDR2 ANQGSEA. The CDR3 loop is CSGAKGEETQYF. Written as DNA, the CDR3 is TGCAGCGGTGCAAAGGGAGAAGAGACCCAGTACTTC.

The chain employs TRBV20-1 and TRBJ2-7, with D maybe TRBD2 (7 bases). V lost 3 bases and J lost 1, with 13 bases in between. The CDR3 loop spans 14 amino acids. Germline CDR1 reads DFQATT; CDR2 reads SNEGSKA (reference sequence). The CDR3 sequence: CSASGRGTSYEQYF. CDR3 bases: TGCAGTGCTAGTGGGAGGGGGACATCCTACGAGCAGTACTTC.

In its sample, this clonotype was seen a few times. The DNA of the CDR3 is TGTGCCAGCAGCAAGAGAGGGGAGACCCAGTACTTC. Translating it yields CASSKRGETQYF. The chain employs TRBV9 and TRBJ2-5, with D possibly TRBD2 on 5 matching bases. The ends were cut back, 4 bases at V and 5 bases at J, with 9 bases in the middle. This CDR3 spans 12 amino acids. Germline CDR1 reads SGDLS; CDR2 reads YYNGEE.

This clonotype was seen a handful of times. The V and J genes are TRBV29-1 and TRBJ1-1, with D perhaps matching TRBD1 (6 bases). Germline lookup yields CDR1 SQVTM and CDR2 ANQGSEA. The CDR3 covers 15 residues. Trimming left V 4 bases short and J 1 base short, with 16 bases between. The DNA of the CDR3 is TGCAGCGTTGTGGGAGCAGGGGCTGGGAACACTGAAGCTTTCTTT. Protein sequence: CSVVGAGAGNTEAFF.

The chain carries TRBV5-1 and TRBJ2-3, with 10 bases lining up with TRBD2. This CDR3 spans 13 amino acids. Losses at the gene ends were 2 bases for V and 12 bases for J; bases not matched to a gene: 6. Per germline, CDR1 SGHRS and CDR2 YFSETQ. The CDR3 DNA reads as TGCGCCAGCAGCTTAGACACTAGCGGGGTCCAGTATTTT. The encoded protein is CASSLDTSGVQYF.

The chain combines TRBV20-1 with TRBJ1-4; no firm D call. Germline V lookup: CDR1 DFQATT, CDR2 SNEGSKA (reference sequence). Trimming left V 4 bases short and J 8 bases short, with 14 bases between. There are 13 residues in the CDR3. Here the CDR3 DNA reads TGCAGTGCTACCAAAAGACCTGGGGAAAAACTGTTTTTT. Its protein product is CSATKRPGEKLFF.

Ten or more counts support this clonotype. Compared with germline, one end of the junction differs, possibly owing to a read error. The chain joins TRBV27 to TRBJ1-5; weak D call: TRBD1 (5 bases). There are 13 residues in the CDR3. CDR1 is MNHEY and CDR2 is SMNVEV in the germline V gene (reference sequence). In nucleotides, the CDR3 is TGTGCCAGCAGCTTATGGGGGGATCAGCCCCAGCATTTT. The encoded protein is CASSLWGDQPQHF.

In its sample, this clonotype was seen a few times. J is TRBJ2-1 and V is TRBV7-6; TRBD2 matches 8 bases. In germline, CDR1 is SGHVS, CDR2 FNYEAQ. The CDR3 is 16 residues long. The junction had 14 bases not matched to a gene; V was cut back by 5 bases and J by 8 bases. CDR3 protein: CASSPGTRGPGDEQFF. As DNA, the CDR3 is TGTGCCAGCAGCCCAGGGACTAGAGGTCCAGGGGATGAGCAGTTCTTC.

Note on this clonotype: A read error may be the cause here, since a much bigger clone is one base away. The chain is built from TRBV10-3 and TRBJ2-1; TRBD2 might be the D (5 bases). V was shortened by 4 bases and J by 6 bases, with 13 bases between the two germline ends. Germline-derived CDR1 and CDR2 are ENHRY and SYGVKD. The CDR3 has 14 residues. The DNA of the CDR3 is TGTGCCATCAGTGGGTCGATTAGCGCCAATGAGCAGTTCTTC. Protein: CAISGSISANEQFF.

CDR3 in amino acids: CASSDGTGPGNTIYF. The CDR3 DNA sequence: TGTGCCAGCAGTGACGGGACAGGGCCCGGAAACACCATATATTTT. V and J are TRBV6-6 and TRBJ1-3; 9 nucleotides match TRBD1. The V segment lost 5 bases and the J segment 4 bases; nucleotides outside the gene matches: 6. The CDR3 is 15 amino acids. Per germline, CDR1 MNHNY and CDR2 SVGAGI (reference sequence).

This clonotype has at least ten counts. The chain couples TRBV20-1 to TRBJ2-7, with 7 nucleotides matching TRBD2. After removal of 0 bases from V and 2 bases from J, the junction contained 13 bases not matched to a gene. The CDR3 spans 17 residues. The germline V gene has CDR1 DFQATT and CDR2 SNEGSKA (reference sequence). This CDR3 reads CSARDREAGVFPYEQYF. The CDR3 DNA sequence: TGCAGTGCTAGAGATAGAGAGGCGGGGGTTTTTCCCTACGAGCAGTACTTC.